What follows are 5 T cell receptor beta chains derived from one specimen sequenced in a study of beta chain features in type 1 diabetes. Study-level results: Among all four CD4+ subsets, Type 1 diabetes patients had TCRB CDR3s that were moderately but significantly shorter.

What these receptors recognize is not known. cDNA synthesis used the whole RNA isolate, giving expressed TCRB sequences. Profiled with immunoSEQ multiplex PCR; TCRdb holds only in-frame clones, not every one. The sample records approximately 250,000 clones, roughly 24% being singletons. Sequenced material: naive CD4+ T cells from blood. Receptor source: a woman in her 30s with type 1 diabetes.

The chain is built from TRBV29-1 and TRBJ2-3; 11 nucleotides align to TRBD1. The junction had 9 bases not matched to a gene; V was cut back by 7 bases and J by 3 bases. The CDR3 is made up of 15 amino acids. CDR1 SQVTM and CDR2 ANQGSEA come from the germline V gene. DNA for the CDR3: TGCAGCGCGTCCCGGGACAGGGGGTTTACAGATACGCAGTATTTT. Protein: CSASRDRGFTDTQYF.

In its sample, this clone was seen a few times. The chain recombines TRBV15 with TRBJ2-3; D uncertain. Trimming took 4 bases from V and 1 from J, leaving 6 bases between them. Per the germline V gene, CDR1 is LNHNV and CDR2 is YYDKDF (reference sequence). This CDR3 region has 13 residues. The CDR3 DNA is TGTGCCACCAGCACTAGACGCACAGATACGCAGTATTTT. Amino acids: CATSTRRTDTQYF.

This clone was counted only a few times. The chain recombines TRBV2 with TRBJ1-4; 8 bases line up with TRBD1. CDR3 length: 15 residues. Trimming removed 3 bases from V and 5 bases from J; junction bases left unmatched: 5. Germline values: CDR1 SNHLY, CDR2 FYNNEI. The CDR3 DNA reads as TGTGCCAGCAGTGAGGAAGGACAGGGAAATGAAAAACTGTTTTTT. Protein product: CASSEEGQGNEKLFF. The full variable domain, its missing parts supplied by reference TRBV2 and TRBJ1-4, is EPEVTQTPSHQVTQMGQEVILRCVPISNHLYFYWYRQILGQKVEFLVSFYNNEISEKSEIFDDQFSVERPDGSNFTLKIRSTKLEDSAMYFCASSEEGQGNEKLFFGSGTQLSVL.

V gene TRBV19 combines with J gene TRBJ1-1; D gene uncertain. Germline V gives CDR1 LNHDA, CDR2 SQIVND (reference sequence). The CDR3 has 14 amino acids. V lost 3 bases, J lost 7 bases, and 15 bases lay in between. For the CDR3, the DNA is TGTGCCAGTAGTATGAGAGGAAGGCGGGGTGAAGCTTTCTTT. This encodes CASSMRGRRGEAFF.

This chain connects TRBV7-9 to TRBJ2-1; TRBD1 matches 7 bases. In germline, CDR1 is SEHNR, CDR2 FQNEAQ (reference sequence). The CDR3 sequence is 13 residues long. Trimming at V came to 5 bases and at J to 6 bases, leaving 4 bases not matched to a gene. DNA for the CDR3: TGTGCCAGCAGCCGCAGACAGGGCAATGAGCAGTTCTTC. Translated: CASSRRQGNEQFF.